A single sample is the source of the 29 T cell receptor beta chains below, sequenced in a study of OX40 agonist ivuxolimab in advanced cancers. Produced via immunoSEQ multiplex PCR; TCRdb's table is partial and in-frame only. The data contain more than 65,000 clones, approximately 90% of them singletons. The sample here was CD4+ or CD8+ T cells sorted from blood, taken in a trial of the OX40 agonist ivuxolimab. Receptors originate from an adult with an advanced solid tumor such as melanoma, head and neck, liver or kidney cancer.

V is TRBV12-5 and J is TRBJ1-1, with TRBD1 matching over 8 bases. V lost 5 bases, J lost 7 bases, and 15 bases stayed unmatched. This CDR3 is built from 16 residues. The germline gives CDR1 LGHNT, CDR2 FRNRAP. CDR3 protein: CASGPDRVGPPGEAFF. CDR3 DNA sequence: TGTGCTAGTGGTCCGGACAGGGTTGGTCCCCCCGGTGAAGCTTTCTTT.

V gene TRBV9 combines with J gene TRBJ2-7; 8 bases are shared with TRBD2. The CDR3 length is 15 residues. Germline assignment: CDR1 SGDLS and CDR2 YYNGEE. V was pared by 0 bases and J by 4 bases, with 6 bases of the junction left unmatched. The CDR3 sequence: CASSVGPSGSYEQYF. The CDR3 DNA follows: TGTGCCAGCAGCGTAGGCCCCAGCGGGAGTTACGAGCAGTACTTC.

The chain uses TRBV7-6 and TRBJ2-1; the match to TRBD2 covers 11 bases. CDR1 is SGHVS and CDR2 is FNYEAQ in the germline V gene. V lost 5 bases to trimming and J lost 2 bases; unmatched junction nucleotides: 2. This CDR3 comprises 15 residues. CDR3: CASSQLAGAYNEQFF. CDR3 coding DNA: TGTGCCAGCAGCCAACTAGCGGGAGCCTACAATGAGCAGTTCTTC.

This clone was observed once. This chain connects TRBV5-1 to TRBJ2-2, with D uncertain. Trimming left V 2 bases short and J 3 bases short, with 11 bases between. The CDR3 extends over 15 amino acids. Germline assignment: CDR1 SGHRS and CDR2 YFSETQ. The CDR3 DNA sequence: TGCGCCAGCAGCTTAGATGGCGCGGACACCGGGGAGCTGTTTTTT. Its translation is CASSLDGADTGELFF. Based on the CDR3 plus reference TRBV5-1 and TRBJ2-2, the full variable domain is KAGVTQTPRYLIKTRGQQVTLSCSPISGHRSVSWYQQTPGQGLQFLFEYFSETQRNKGNFPGRFSGRQFSNSRSEMNVSTLELGDSALYLCASSLDGADTGELFFGEGSRLTVL.

CDR3 residues: CAWGLTGLNSPLHF. The CDR3 bases are TGTGCCTGGGGATTAACAGGGCTTAATTCACCCCTCCACTTT. This chain uses TRBV30 with TRBJ1-6, with D perhaps TRBD1 (6 bases). V was shortened by 5 bases and J by 6 bases, with 14 bases between the two germline ends. Germline V gene sequence: CDR1 GTSNPN, CDR2 SVGIG (reference sequence). The CDR3 spans 14 residues.

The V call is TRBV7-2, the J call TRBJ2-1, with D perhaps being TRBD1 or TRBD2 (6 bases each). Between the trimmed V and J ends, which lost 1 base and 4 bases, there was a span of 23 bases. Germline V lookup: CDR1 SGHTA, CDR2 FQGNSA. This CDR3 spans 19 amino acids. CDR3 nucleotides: TGTGCCAGCAGCTTAGAGGGGGTAGCGGCCCCCTATAAATACAATGAGCAGTTCTTC. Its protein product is CASSLEGVAAPYKYNEQFF.

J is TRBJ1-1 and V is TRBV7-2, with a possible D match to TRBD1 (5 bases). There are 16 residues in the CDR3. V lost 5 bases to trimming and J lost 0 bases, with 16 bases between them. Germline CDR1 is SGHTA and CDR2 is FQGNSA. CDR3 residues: CASSRSHRSMNTEAFF. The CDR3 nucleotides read TGTGCCAGCAGCCGTAGTCACAGGAGCATGAACACTGAAGCTTTCTTT.

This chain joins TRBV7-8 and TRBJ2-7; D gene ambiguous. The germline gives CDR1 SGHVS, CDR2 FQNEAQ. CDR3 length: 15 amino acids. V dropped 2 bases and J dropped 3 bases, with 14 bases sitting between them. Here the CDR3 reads CASSLTDLRLYEQYF. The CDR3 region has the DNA TGTGCCAGCAGCTTAACGGACCTACGCCTCTACGAGCAGTACTTC. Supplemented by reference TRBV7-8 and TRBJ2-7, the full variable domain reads GAGVSQSPRYKVAKRGQDVALRCDPISGHVSLFWYQQALGQGPEFLTYFQNEAQLDKSGLPSDRFFAERPEGSVSTLKIQRTQQEDSAVYLCASSLTDLRLYEQYFGPGTRLTVT.

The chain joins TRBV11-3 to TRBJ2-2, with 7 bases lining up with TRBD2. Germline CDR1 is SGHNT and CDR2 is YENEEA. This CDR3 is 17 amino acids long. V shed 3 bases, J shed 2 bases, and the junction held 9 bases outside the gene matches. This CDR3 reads CASSFTSGTDNTGELFF. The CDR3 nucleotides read TGTGCCAGCAGCTTCACAAGCGGGACGGATAACACCGGGGAGCTGTTTTTT. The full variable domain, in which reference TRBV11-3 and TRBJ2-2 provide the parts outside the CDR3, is EAGVVQSPRYKIIEKKQPVAFWCNPISGHNTLYWYLQNLGQGPELLIRYENEEAVDDSQLPKDRFSAERLKGVDSTLKIQPAELGDSAVYLCASSFTSGTDNTGELFFGEGSRLTVL.

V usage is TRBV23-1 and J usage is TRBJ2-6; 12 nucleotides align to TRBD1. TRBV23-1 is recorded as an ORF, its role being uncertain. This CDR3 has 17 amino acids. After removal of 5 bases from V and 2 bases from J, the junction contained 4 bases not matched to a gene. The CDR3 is CASSTGQGAPGANVLTF. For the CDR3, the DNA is TGCGCCAGCAGTACGGGACAGGGGGCTCCTGGGGCCAACGTCCTGACTTTC.

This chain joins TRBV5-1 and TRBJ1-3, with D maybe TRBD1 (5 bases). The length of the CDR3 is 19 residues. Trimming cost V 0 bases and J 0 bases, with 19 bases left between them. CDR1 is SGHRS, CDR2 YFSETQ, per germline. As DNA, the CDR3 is TGCGCCAGCAGCTTGGCTGCCTCGGGACGGCGTGGCTCTGGAAACACCATATATTTT. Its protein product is CASSLAASGRRGSGNTIYF.

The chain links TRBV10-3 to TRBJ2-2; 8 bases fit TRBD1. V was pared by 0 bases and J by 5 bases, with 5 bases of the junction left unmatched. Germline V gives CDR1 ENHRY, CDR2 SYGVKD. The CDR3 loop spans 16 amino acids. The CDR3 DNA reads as TGTGCCATCAGTGAGTCGGGCAGGGGGCGGACCGGGGAGCTGTTTTTT. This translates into CAISESGRGRTGELFF.

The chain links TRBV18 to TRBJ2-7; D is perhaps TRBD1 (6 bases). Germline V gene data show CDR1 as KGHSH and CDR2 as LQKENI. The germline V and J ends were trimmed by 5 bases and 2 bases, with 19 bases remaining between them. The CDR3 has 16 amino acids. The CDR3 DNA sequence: TGTGCCAGCTCAGCCCCCCGGGACACCAACCCCTACGAGCAGTACTTC. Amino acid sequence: CASSAPRDTNPYEQYF.

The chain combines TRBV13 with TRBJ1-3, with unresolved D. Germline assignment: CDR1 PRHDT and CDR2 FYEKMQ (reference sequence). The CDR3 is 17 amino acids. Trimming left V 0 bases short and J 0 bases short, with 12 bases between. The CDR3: CASSLGIVGISGNTIYF. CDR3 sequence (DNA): TGTGCCAGCAGCTTAGGAATAGTTGGTATCTCTGGAAACACCATATATTTT. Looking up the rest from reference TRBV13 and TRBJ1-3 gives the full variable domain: AAGVIQSPRHLIKEKRETATLKCYPIPRHDTVYWYQQGPGQDPQFLISFYEKMQSDKGSIPDRFSAQQFSDYHSELNMSSLELGDSALYFCASSLGIVGISGNTIYFGEGSWLTVV.

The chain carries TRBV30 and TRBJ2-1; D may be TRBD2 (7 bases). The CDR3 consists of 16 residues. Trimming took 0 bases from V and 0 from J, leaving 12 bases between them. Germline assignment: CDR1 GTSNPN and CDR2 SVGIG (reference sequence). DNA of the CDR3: TGTGCCTGGAGTGTGAAGGGGGGGAGCTCCTACAATGAGCAGTTCTTC. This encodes CAWSVKGGSSYNEQFF.

The CDR3 DNA is TGTGCCTGGATGAAACATCTGAACACTGAAGCTTTCTTT. This codes for CAWMKHLNTEAFF. The V and J genes are TRBV30 and TRBJ1-1; D uncertain. V lost 4 bases to trimming and J lost 0 bases, with 9 bases between them. Germline CDR1 is GTSNPN and CDR2 is SVGIG (reference sequence). This CDR3 is built from 13 residues.

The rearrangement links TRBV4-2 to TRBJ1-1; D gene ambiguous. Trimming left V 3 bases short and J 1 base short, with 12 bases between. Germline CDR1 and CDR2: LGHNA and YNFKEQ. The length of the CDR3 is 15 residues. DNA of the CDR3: TGTGCCAGCAGCCAGGGTAAGGCCCCGAACACTGAAGCTTTCTTT. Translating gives CASSQGKAPNTEAFF.

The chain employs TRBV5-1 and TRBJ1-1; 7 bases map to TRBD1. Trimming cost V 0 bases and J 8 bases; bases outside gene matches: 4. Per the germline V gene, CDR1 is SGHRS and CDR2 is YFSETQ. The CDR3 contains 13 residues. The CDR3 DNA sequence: TGCGCCAGCAGCTTGGTACTGACAGGGGAAGCTTTCTTT. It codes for CASSLVLTGEAFF.

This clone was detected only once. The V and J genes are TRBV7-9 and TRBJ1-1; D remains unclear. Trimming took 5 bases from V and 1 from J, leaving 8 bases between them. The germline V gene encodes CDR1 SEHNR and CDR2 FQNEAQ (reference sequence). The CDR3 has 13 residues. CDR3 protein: CASSPPANTEAFF. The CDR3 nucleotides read TGTGCCAGCAGCCCCCCGGCGAACACTGAAGCTTTCTTT. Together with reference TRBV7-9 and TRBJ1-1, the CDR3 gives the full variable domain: DTGVSQNPRHKITKRGQNVTFRCDPISEHNRLYWYRQTLGQGPEFLTYFQNEAQLEKSRLLSDRFSAERPKGSFSTLEIQRTEQGDSAMYLCASSPPANTEAFFGQGTRLTVV.

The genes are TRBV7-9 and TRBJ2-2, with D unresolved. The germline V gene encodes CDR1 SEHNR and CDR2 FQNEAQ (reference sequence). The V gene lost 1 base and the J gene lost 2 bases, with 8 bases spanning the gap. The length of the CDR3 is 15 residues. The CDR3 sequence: CASSLGQVNTGELFF. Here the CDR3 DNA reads TGTGCCAGCAGCTTAGGGCAGGTTAACACCGGGGAGCTGTTTTTT.

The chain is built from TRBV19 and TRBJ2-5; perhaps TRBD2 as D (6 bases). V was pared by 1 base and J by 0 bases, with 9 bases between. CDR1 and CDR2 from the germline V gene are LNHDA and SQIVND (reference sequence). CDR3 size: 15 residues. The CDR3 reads CASSIGGGYQETQYF. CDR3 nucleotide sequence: TGTGCCAGTAGTATAGGTGGGGGGTACCAAGAGACCCAGTACTTC.

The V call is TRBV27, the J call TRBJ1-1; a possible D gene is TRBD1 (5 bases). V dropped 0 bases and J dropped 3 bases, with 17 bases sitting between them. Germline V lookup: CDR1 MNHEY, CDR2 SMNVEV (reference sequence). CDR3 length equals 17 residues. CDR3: CASSLSSGSGRYTEAFF. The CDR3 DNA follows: TGTGCCAGCAGTTTATCCTCAGGGAGTGGCAGGTACACTGAAGCTTTCTTT.

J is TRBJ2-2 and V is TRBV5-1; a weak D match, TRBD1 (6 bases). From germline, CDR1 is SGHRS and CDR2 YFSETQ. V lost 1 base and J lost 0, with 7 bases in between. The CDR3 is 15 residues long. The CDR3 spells CASSLRGSNTGELFF. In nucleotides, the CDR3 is TGCGCCAGCAGCTTGAGGGGGTCGAACACCGGGGAGCTGTTTTTT. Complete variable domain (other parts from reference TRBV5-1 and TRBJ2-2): KAGVTQTPRYLIKTRGQQVTLSCSPISGHRSVSWYQQTPGQGLQFLFEYFSETQRNKGNFPGRFSGRQFSNSRSEMNVSTLELGDSALYLCASSLRGSNTGELFFGEGSRLTVL.

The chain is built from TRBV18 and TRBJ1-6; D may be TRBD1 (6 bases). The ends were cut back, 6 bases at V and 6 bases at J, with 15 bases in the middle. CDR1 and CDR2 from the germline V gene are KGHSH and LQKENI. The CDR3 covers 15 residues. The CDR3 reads CASSPTGRSNSPLHF. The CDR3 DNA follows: TGTGCCAGCTCGCCTACAGGGAGGAGTAATTCACCCCTCCACTTT.

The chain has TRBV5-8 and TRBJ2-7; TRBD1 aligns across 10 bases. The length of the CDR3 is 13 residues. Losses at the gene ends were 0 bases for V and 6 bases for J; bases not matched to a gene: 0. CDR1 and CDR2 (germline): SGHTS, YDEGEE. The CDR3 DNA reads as TGTGCCAGCAGCTTGGGACAGGGGGCCGAGCAGTACTTC. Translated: CASSLGQGAEQYF. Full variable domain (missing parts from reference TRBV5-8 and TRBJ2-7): EAGVTQSPTHLIKTRGQQATLRCSPISGHTSVYWYQQALGLGLQFLLWYDEGEERNRGNFPPRFSGRQFPNYSSELNVNALELEDSALYLCASSLGQGAEQYFGPGTRLTVT.

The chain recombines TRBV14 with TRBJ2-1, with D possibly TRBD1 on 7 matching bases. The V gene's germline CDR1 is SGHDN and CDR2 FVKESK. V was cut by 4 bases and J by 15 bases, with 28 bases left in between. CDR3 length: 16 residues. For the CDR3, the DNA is TGTGCCAGCAGCCTCACTGGACAGGCGAAGATGGGGGGCCTGTTCTTC. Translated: CASSLTGQAKMGGLFF.

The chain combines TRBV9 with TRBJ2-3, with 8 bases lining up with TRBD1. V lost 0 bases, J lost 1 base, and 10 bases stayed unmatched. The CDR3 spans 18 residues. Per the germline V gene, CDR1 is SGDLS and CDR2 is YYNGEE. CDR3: CASSVEGRGPPGTDTQYF. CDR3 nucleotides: TGTGCCAGCAGCGTAGAGGGCAGGGGGCCCCCCGGCACAGATACGCAGTATTTT.

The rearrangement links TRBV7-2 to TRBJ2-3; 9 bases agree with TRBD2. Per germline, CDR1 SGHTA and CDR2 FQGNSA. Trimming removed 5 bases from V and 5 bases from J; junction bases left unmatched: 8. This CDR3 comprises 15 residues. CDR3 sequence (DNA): TGTGCCAGCAGCCAAAGCGGGGGGCGGGGAGATACGCAGTATTTT. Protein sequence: CASSQSGGRGDTQYF.

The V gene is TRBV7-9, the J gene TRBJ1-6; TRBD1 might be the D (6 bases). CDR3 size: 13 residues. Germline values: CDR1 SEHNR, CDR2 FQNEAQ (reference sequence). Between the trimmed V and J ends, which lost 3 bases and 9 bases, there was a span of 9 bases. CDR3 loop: CASSFGGGSPLHF. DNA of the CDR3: TGTGCCAGCAGCTTCGGAGGGGGTTCACCCCTCCACTTT.